Below are 15 T cell receptor beta chains sequenced from a single sample in a study of CD8 T cells in ankylosing spondylitis. Study-level results: Ankylosing spondylitis blood seemed to carry a telltale TCR beta motif made of several highly homologous variants.

The antigens for these receptors are not known. TCRdb re-analysed the 5' RACE reads in MiXCR, keeping a single row per CDR3 protein. The data hold about 390,000 distinct CDR3 sequences, with under 25% observed a single time. Specimen: blood, either unsorted or a sorted T cell fraction (not recorded which). All receptors come from a male donor with ankylosing spondylitis.

V is TRBV5-1 and J is TRBJ2-7; 9 bases are a match to TRBD2. With V trimmed by 0 bases and J by 3 bases, 4 bases remained unmatched. Germline-derived CDR1 and CDR2 are SGHRS and YFSETQ. CDR3 size: 15 residues. The CDR3 loop is CASSLGSSGDYEQYF. For the CDR3, the DNA is TGCGCCAGCAGCTTGGGTTCTAGCGGGGACTACGAGCAGTACTTC.

The rearrangement uses TRBV7-8 and TRBJ1-1, with D unclear. V lost 2 bases to trimming and J lost 2 bases, with 9 bases between them. Germline CDR1 reads SGHVS; CDR2 reads FQNEAQ. The CDR3 extends over 14 amino acids. Written as DNA, the CDR3 is TGTGCCAGCAGCTTATTGTCGCATAACACTGAAGCTTTCTTT. Protein: CASSLLSHNTEAFF.

The rearrangement uses TRBV5-4 and TRBJ1-6; D remains ambiguous. The CDR3 consists of 16 residues. Trimming left V 0 bases short and J 3 bases short, with 10 bases between. CDR1 SGHNT and CDR2 YYREEE come from the germline V gene (reference sequence). The chain's CDR3 is CASSLAFSDYNSPLHF. As DNA, the CDR3 is TGTGCCAGCAGCTTGGCCTTTTCCGACTATAATTCACCCCTCCACTTT.

The J gene is TRBJ2-1, the V gene TRBV9; D may be TRBD1 (5 bases). V gave up 2 bases and J gave up 5 bases, with 8 bases separating them. Germline V gives CDR1 SGDLS, CDR2 YYNGEE. CDR3 size: 13 residues. DNA for the CDR3: TGTGCCAGCAGCGTCGACAGTCACAATGAGCAGTTCTTC. Amino acids: CASSVDSHNEQFF.

The chain is built from TRBV5-1 and TRBJ2-3, with 7 nucleotides matching TRBD2. The V gene end was trimmed by 2 bases and the J gene end by 5 bases; junction bases not matched to a gene: 5. The germline V gene encodes CDR1 SGHRS and CDR2 YFSETQ. The CDR3 is made up of 14 amino acids. CDR3 in DNA: TGCGCCAGCAGCTTCGCGGGAGAGGGAGATACGCAGTATTTT. It encodes CASSFAGEGDTQYF.

The chain combines TRBV29-1 with TRBJ2-5, with a tentative D call TRBD1 (6 bases). Germline V gene data show CDR1 as SQVTM and CDR2 as ANQGSEA. With 7 bases removed from V and 1 base from J, the gap between germline ends came to 22 bases. This CDR3 comprises 16 residues. Here the CDR3 reads CSARGGHPRAQETQYF. The CDR3 DNA is TGCAGCGCCAGAGGGGGACACCCGAGAGCCCAAGAGACCCAGTACTTC. The whole variable domain, remainder taken from reference TRBV29-1 and TRBJ2-5, is SAVISQKPSRDICQRGTSLTIQCQVDSQVTMMFWYRQQPGQSLTLIATANQGSEATYESGFVIDKFPISRPNLTFSTLTVSNMSPEDSSIYLCSARGGHPRAQETQYFGPGTRLLVL.

J is TRBJ1-1 and V is TRBV20-1, with D perhaps TRBD1 (6 bases). The ends were cut back, 2 bases at V and 2 bases at J, with 15 bases in the middle. CDR1 and CDR2 from the germline V gene are DFQATT and SNEGSKA (reference sequence). The CDR3 extends over 15 amino acids. This CDR3 is CSARLRGGPNTEAFF. The CDR3 region has the DNA TGCAGTGCTAGACTTCGGGGGGGGCCTAACACTGAAGCTTTCTTT.

The chain employs TRBV20-1 and TRBJ2-2; 9 bases match TRBD1. This CDR3 is built from 15 residues. CDR1 is DFQATT, CDR2 SNEGSKA, per germline (reference sequence). After removal of 5 bases from V and 7 bases from J, the junction contained 11 bases not matched to a gene. CDR3 region: CSAGDRGSLGGELFF. For the CDR3, the DNA is TGCAGTGCTGGCGACAGGGGGAGTTTGGGCGGGGAGCTGTTTTTT.

This clonotype was seen more than once but under ten times. This rearrangement joins TRBV9 to TRBJ2-3, with 9 bases identical to TRBD2. Germline CDR1 and CDR2: SGDLS and YYNGEE. The J segment lost 0 bases and the V segment lost 0 bases, leaving 11 bases of the junction unmatched. This CDR3 has 19 residues. CDR3 nucleotides: TGTGCCAGCAGCGTAGAAGTTAGCGGGAGTCGAATTAGCACAGATACGCAGTATTTT. This translates into CASSVEVSGSRISTDTQYF.

Only a few counts were recorded for this clonotype. This CDR3 reads CASRSDSYEQYF. DNA for the CDR3: TGTGCCAGCAGATCGGACAGTTACGAGCAGTACTTC. The rearrangement uses TRBV28 and TRBJ2-7; perhaps TRBD1 as D (6 bases). The CDR3 is made up of 12 amino acids. Per the germline V gene, CDR1 is MDHEN and CDR2 is SYDVKM. The V end lost 6 bases, the J end lost 4 bases, and 10 bases lay between the germline ends.

This chain connects TRBV27 to TRBJ2-2, with 9 bases matching TRBD1. Germline V CDR1 and CDR2: MNHEY, SMNVEV (reference sequence). With 5 bases clipped from V and 1 base from J, the junction kept 2 bases outside the gene matches. This CDR3 region has 15 residues. The CDR3 protein is CASSEDRGNTGELFF. CDR3 DNA: TGTGCCAGCAGTGAGGACAGGGGGAACACCGGGGAGCTGTTTTTT.

This sequence joins TRBV6-1 and TRBJ1-1; D is unclear. Germline V CDR1 and CDR2: MNHNS, SASEGT. The CDR3 has 13 amino acids. V was cut by 4 bases and J by 5 bases, with 11 bases left in between. The CDR3: CASSGRAETEAFF. The CDR3 DNA sequence: TGTGCCAGCAGTGGACGGGCGGAAACTGAAGCTTTCTTT.

In this sample, this clonotype turned up a few times. Here the CDR3 DNA reads TGTGCCAGCAGCGCTTTGGGGGGAGGGCCGCTTGAGACCCAGTACTTC. Protein: CASSALGGGPLETQYF. The chain carries TRBV7-3 and TRBJ2-5, with 7 bases identical to TRBD2. Losses at the gene ends were 5 bases for V and 5 bases for J; bases not matched to a gene: 14. The CDR3 spans 16 residues. In germline, CDR1 is SGHTA, CDR2 FQGTGA.

This clonotype has at least ten counts. J is TRBJ1-5 and V is TRBV10-3; D is unresolved. The germline V and J ends were trimmed by 4 bases and 7 bases, with 8 bases remaining between them. Germline lookup yields CDR1 ENHRY and CDR2 SYGVKD. The CDR3 runs to 12 residues. CDR3 nucleotides: TGTGCCATCAGTGCCCCTGACCAGCCCCAGCATTTT. Translated, it gives CAISAPDQPQHF.

This chain joins TRBV10-2 and TRBJ2-5; 10 bases map to TRBD2. The CDR3 runs to 16 residues. CDR1 and CDR2 (germline): WSHSY, SAAADI. V shed 1 base, J shed 5 bases, and the junction held 7 bases outside the gene matches. The CDR3 DNA reads as TGCGCCAGCAGTGAGTGGGCTAGCGGGAGAAGGGAGACCCAGTACTTC. Encoded protein: CASSEWASGRRETQYF.